Judged by abundance, the clone carrying this T cell receptor (beta chain) is medium-sized (0.01 to 0.1%). Each CDR3 protein is one row after TCRdb ran MiXCR on the 5' RACE reads. The sample has some 6,900 distinct CDR3 sequences; about 3.9% are singletons. As to time point: sample taken at primary tumor resection. Unsorted samples of tumor, nontumor lung or frozen PBMC had their whole RNA sequenced. The donors were some 70 patients with non-small cell lung cancer that was early-stage and untreated. The data stem from a study of spatial heterogeneity in lung cancer. Study-wide background: There were consistently more beta-chain sequences detected than alpha-chain sequences.

The germline V and J ends were trimmed by 4 bases and 3 bases, with 18 bases remaining between them. CDR3 length equals 16 residues. Per the germline V gene, CDR1 is SNHLY and CDR2 is FYNNEI. This TCR was sampled from a female donor with early-stage non-small cell lung cancer. The sample consisted of normal lung tissue next to the tumor, taken at surgery. This chain joins TRBV2 and TRBJ1-1; tentative D call: TRBD1 (6 bases). CDR3 loop: CASSATGRVVDTEAFF. The CDR3 coding sequence is TGTGCCAGCAGTGCTACAGGGCGGGTGGTCGACACTGAAGCTTTCTTT. The full variable domain, rest sourced from reference TRBV2 and TRBJ1-1, is EPEVTQTPSHQVTQMGQEVILRCVPISNHLYFYWYRQILGQKVEFLVSFYNNEISEKSEIFDDQFSVERPDGSNFTLKIRSTKLEDSAMYFCASSATGRVVDTEAFFGQGTRLTVV.